This is a list of T cell receptor beta chains from one sample in a study of memory CD4+ T cells and cytomegalovirus serostatus. This table comes from immunoSEQ multiplex PCR, and its TCRdb copy is limited to in-frame clones, with some not included. Among 45,000 to 55,000 clones listed, roughly 79% were seen once. Sequenced sample: memory CD4+ T cells from blood. Source of these receptors: an adult in good health and CMV-seronegative. CDR3s include the opening cysteine and the closing phenylalanine or tryptophan. Each record gives: clone size, J gene, V gene, D gene, CDR3 DNA, CDR3 protein. A D gene is named only where the DNA matches it firmly. Clone size is stated in some rows and not others, as once, few, many or a class when expanded.

.	TRBJ1-3	TRBV19	.	TGTGCCAGTAGTATTAAATTTTGGCCGGCGATAGGAAACACCATATATTTT	CASSIKFWPAIGNTIYF
medium-sized	TRBJ2-3	TRBV6-6	.	TGTGCCAGCAGGGCTTCTTCAGATACGCAGTATTTT	CASRASSDTQYF
.	TRBJ2-6	TRBV4-3	.	TGCGCCAGCAGCCAAGGAATTCGGGGTTCTGGGGCCAACGTCCTGACTTTC	CASSQGIRGSGANVLTF
.	TRBJ2-1	TRBV5-4	.	TGTGCCAGCAGCCTACCGGGACTCCGAAGCGATGAGCAGTTCTTC	CASSLPGLRSDEQFF
.	TRBJ1-4	TRBV25-1	.	TGTGCCAGCACCGACCTGGGGGCAGGTGAAAAACTGTTTTTT	CASTDLGAGEKLFF
.	TRBJ2-1	TRBV12-5	TRBD2	TGTGCTAGTGGTTTGGTACTGAGCGGGAGGACCAACAATGAGCAGTTCTTC	CASGLVLSGRTNNEQFF
few	TRBJ1-5	TRBV19	.	TGTGCCAGTAGCCAGGGTAGCAATCAGCCCCAGCATTTT	CASSQGSNQPQHF
few	TRBJ2-1	TRBV28	TRBD2	TGTGCCAGCAGTGGGGGACTAGCGGGACGAACCTCCTACAATGAGCAGTTCTTC	CASSGGLAGRTSYNEQFF
.	TRBJ1-1	TRBV4-2	TRBD1	TGTGCCAGCAGCCAAGAACAGGGGTTCACTGAAGCTTTCTTT	CASSQEQGFTEAFF
.	TRBJ1-5	TRBV6-5	.	TGTGCCAGCAGTTACCTCGGGAATGATCAGCCCCAGCATTTT	CASSYLGNDQPQHF
medium-sized	TRBJ2-5	TRBV19	TRBD2	TGTGCCAGTAGTATAGTTACTAGCGGGAAAGAGACCCAGTACTTC	CASSIVTSGKETQYF
.	TRBJ2-3	TRBV7-7	TRBD1	TGTGCTAGCAGCTCGGGGACAGGGCGATCTGATACGCAGTATTTT	CASSSGTGRSDTQYF
.	TRBJ2-5	TRBV5-4	TRBD1	TGTGCCAGCAGCCGGCCCTCACAGGGGGTACAAGAGACCCAGTACTTC	CASSRPSQGVQETQYF
.	TRBJ2-1	TRBV11-3	.	TGTGCCAGCAGCCCCACAGGGGGGGGGCGCAATGAGCAGTTCTTC	CASSPTGGGRNEQFF
few	TRBJ1-1	TRBV7-2	TRBD1	TGTGCCAGCAGCCTATGGACAGGGAAGTTCACTGAAGCTTTCTTT	CASSLWTGKFTEAFF
once	TRBJ1-2	TRBV12-5	.	TGTGCTAGTGGCCACGGGGGGGGCGCGGGCTATGGCTACACCTTC	CASGHGGGAGYGYTF
.	TRBJ2-1	TRBV9	.	TGTGCCAGCACGTCTGGGCTAGCGAGTCCAAATGAGCAGTTCTTC	CASTSGLASPNEQFF
.	TRBJ1-5	TRBV28	TRBD1	TGTGCCAGCAGTGTAGGAGGGACAGGGGCTTTTCAGCCCCAGCATTTT	CASSVGGTGAFQPQHF